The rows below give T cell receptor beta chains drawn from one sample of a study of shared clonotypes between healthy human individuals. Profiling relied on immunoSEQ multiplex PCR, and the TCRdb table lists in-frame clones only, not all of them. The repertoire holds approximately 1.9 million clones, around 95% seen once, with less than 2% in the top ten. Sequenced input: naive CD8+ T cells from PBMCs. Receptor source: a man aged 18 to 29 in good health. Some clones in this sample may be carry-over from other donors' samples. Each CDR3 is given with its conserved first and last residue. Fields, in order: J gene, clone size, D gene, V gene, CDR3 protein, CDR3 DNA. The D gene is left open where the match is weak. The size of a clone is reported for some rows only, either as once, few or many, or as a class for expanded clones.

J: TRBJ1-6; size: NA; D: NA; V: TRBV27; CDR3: CASGSADGIYNSPLHF; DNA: TGTGCCAGCGGTTCCGCCGACGGTATCTATAATTCACCCCTCCACTTT
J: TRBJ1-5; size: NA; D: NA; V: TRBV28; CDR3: CASSLSGDINQPQHF; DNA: TGTGCCAGCAGTTTGTCAGGGGATATCAATCAGCCCCAGCATTTT
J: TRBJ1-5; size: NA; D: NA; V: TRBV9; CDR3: CASSVGAANQPQHF; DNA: TGTGCCAGCAGCGTAGGGGCTGCCAATCAGCCCCAGCATTTT
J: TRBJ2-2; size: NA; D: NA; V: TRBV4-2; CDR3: CASSQGYTGELFF; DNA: TGTGCCAGCAGCCAAGGTTACACCGGGGAGCTGTTTTTT
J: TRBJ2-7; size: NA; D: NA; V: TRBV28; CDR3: CASSLGTIGEQYF; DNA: TGTGCCAGCAGTTTAGGGACGATCGGAGAGCAGTACTTC
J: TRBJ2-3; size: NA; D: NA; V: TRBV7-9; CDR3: CASSLGDSTDTQYF; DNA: TGTGCCAGCAGCTTAGGGGACAGCACAGATACGCAGTATTTT
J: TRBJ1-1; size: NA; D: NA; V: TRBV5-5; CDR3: CASALLNTEAFF; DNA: TGTGCCAGCGCCCTGTTGAACACTGAAGCTTTCTTT
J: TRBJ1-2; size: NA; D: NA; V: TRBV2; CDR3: CASSGGIYNYGYTF; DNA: TGTGCCAGCAGTGGGGGGATCTATAACTATGGCTACACCTTC
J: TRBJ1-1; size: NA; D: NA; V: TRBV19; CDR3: CASSANRVEATEAFF; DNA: TGTGCCAGTAGTGCTAACAGGGTGGAGGCCACTGAAGCTTTCTTT
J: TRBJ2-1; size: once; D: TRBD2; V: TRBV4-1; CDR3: CASSQASASGRGNEQFF; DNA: TGCGCCAGCAGCCAAGCCTCGGCTAGCGGGAGGGGCAATGAGCAGTTCTTC
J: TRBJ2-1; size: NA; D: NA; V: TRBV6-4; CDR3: CASSEGRAPYNEQFF; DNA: TGTGCCAGCAGTGAAGGCAGGGCCCCCTACAATGAGCAGTTCTTC
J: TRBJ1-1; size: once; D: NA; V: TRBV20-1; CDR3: CSARKPGEAFF; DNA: TGCAGTGCTCGAAAACCGGGCGAGGCTTTCTTT
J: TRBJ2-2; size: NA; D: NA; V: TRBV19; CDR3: CASSISQGLNTGELFF; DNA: TGTGCCAGTAGTATTAGCCAGGGGCTGAACACCGGGGAGCTGTTTTTT
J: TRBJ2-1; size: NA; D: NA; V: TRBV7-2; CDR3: CASSPGAGNEQFF; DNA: TGTGCCAGCAGCCCTGGGGCCGGGAATGAGCAGTTCTTC
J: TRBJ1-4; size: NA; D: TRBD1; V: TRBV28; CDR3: CASSRDRALNNEKLFF; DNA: TGTGCCAGCAGTAGGGACAGGGCCCTTAATAATGAAAAACTGTTTTTT
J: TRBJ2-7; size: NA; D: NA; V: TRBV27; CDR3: CASSSSYEQYF; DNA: TGTGCCAGCAGTTCAAGCTACGAGCAGTACTTC
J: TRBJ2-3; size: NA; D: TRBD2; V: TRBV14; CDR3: CASSQVLAGTTDTQYF; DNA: TGTGCCAGCAGCCAAGTACTAGCGGGAACCACAGATACGCAGTATTTT
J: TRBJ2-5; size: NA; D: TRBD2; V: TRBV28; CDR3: CASSRPGLTETQYF; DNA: TGTGCCAGCAGCCGTCCGGGACTAACGGAGACCCAGTACTTC
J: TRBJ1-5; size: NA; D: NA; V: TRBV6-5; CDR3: CASSPDRSNQPQHF; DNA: TGTGCCAGCAGTCCTGACAGAAGCAATCAGCCCCAGCATTTT
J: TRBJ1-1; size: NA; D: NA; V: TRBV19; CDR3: CASRDSLNTEAFF; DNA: TGTGCCAGTAGGGACAGCCTGAACACTGAAGCTTTCTTT
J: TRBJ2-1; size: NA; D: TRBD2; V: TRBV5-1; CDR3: CASSLAELAGGPYNEQFF; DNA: TGCGCCAGCAGCTTGGCCGAACTAGCGGGAGGACCCTACAATGAGCAGTTCTTC
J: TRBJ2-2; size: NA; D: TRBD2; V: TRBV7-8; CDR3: CASSALGGRAGAGELFF; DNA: TGTGCCAGCAGCGCCCTCGGCGGGAGGGCCGGGGCCGGGGAGCTGTTTTTT
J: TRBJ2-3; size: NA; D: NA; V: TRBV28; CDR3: CASSRRLASDTQYF; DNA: TGTGCCAGCAGCCGGCGGCTAGCCTCAGATACGCAGTATTTT
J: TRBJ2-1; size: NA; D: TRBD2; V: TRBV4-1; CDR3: CASSQGSGSSSYNEQFF; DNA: TGCGCCAGCAGCCAAGGCAGCGGGAGTTCCTCCTACAATGAGCAGTTCTTC
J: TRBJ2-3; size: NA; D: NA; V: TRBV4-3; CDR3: CASARYNTDTQYF; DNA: TGCGCCAGCGCACGCTACAACACAGATACGCAGTATTTT
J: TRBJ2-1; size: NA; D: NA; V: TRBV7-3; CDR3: CASSAGSSYNEQFF; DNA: TGTGCCAGCAGCGCCGGGTCCTCCTACAATGAGCAGTTCTTC
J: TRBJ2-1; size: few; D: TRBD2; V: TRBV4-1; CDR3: CASSRESLAVPYNEQFF; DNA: TGCGCCAGCAGCCGAGAGTCTCTAGCGGTACCCTACAATGAGCAGTTCTTC
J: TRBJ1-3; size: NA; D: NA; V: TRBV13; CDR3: CASSRQPGRDGNTIYF; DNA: TGTGCCAGCAGCCGACAGCCGGGGAGGGATGGAAACACCATATATTTT
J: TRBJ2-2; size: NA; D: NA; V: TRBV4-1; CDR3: CASRGNAQNTGELFF; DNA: TGCGCCAGCAGGGGTAACGCCCAGAACACCGGGGAGCTGTTTTTT
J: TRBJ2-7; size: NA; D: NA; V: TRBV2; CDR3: CASSVVDRDYEQYF; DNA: TGTGCCAGCAGTGTAGTAGACCGGGATTACGAGCAGTACTTC
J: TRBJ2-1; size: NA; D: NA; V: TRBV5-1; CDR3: CASSLPRNNPGPNYNEQFF; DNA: TGCGCCAGCAGCTTACCACGAAATAACCCGGGACCAAATTACAATGAGCAGTTCTTC
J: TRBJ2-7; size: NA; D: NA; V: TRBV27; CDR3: CASSPGSLGSYEQYF; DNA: TGTGCCAGCAGCCCTGGGAGTTTGGGATCCTACGAGCAGTACTTC
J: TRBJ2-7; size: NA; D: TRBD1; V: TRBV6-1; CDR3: CASSETPGQAYEQYF; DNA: TGTGCCAGCAGTGAGACGCCGGGACAGGCTTACGAGCAGTACTTC
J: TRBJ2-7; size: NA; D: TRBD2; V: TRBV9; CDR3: CASSMMGLADEQYF; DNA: TGTGCCAGCAGCATGATGGGGCTAGCGGATGAGCAGTACTTC
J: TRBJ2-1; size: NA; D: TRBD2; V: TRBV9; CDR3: CASSGRNEQFF; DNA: TGTGCCAGTAGCGGGAGGAATGAGCAGTTCTTC
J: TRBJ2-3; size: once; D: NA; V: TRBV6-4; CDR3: CASSDSGRFTDTQYF; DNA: TGTGCCAGCAGTGACTCCGGCAGGTTCACAGATACGCAGTATTTT
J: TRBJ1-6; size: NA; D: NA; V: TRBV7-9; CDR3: CASSLEHNSPLHF; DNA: TGTGCCAGCAGCTTAGAGCATAATTCACCCCTCCACTTT
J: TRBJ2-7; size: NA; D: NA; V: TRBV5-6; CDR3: CASRLGLSAYEQYF; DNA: TGTGCCAGCAGACTGGGCCTGTCAGCGTACGAGCAGTACTTC
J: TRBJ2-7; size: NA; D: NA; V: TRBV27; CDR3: CASSPASSLEQYF; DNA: TGTGCCAGCAGTCCTGCTTCGAGTCTGGAGCAGTACTTC
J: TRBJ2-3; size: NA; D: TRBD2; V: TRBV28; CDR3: CASSISGDATDTQYF; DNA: TGTGCCAGCAGTATTAGCGGGGATGCCACAGATACGCAGTATTTT
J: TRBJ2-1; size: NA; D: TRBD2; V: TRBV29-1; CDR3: CSVEGTRSVSSYNEQFF; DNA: TGCAGCGTTGAAGGGACTAGGTCCGTAAGCTCCTACAATGAGCAGTTCTTC
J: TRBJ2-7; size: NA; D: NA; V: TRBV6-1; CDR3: CASSEFGFYEQYF; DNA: TGTGCCAGCAGTGAATTTGGATTCTACGAGCAGTACTTC
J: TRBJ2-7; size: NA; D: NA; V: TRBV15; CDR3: CATRGQGFREQYF; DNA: TGTGCCACCAGGGGTCAGGGATTCCGCGAGCAGTACTTC
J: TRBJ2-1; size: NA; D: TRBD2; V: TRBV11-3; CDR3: CASSSTPAGKQFF; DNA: TGTGCCAGCAGCTCCACCCCAGCGGGAAAGCAGTTCTTC
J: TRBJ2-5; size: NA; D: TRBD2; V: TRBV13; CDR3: CASSIWGGYETQYF; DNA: TGTGCCAGCAGCATCTGGGGGGGTTACGAGACCCAGTACTTC
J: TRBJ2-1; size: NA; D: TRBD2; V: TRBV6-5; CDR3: CASSRLASLNEQFF; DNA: TGTGCCAGCAGTCGACTAGCTAGTCTGAATGAGCAGTTCTTC
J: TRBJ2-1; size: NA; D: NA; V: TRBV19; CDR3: CASSISGEGNEQFF; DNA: TGTGCCAGTAGTATTTCGGGGGAAGGGAATGAGCAGTTCTTC